The following is a TCR beta chain sequence with its context. The sample is drawn from a study of blood T cell repertoires in COVID-19. Deletions cut 5 bases from V and 0 bases from J, with 8 bases between. The germline gives CDR1 SEHNR, CDR2 FQNEAQ (reference sequence). CDR3 length: 13 amino acids. In the authors' methods: Amplification with reference gene primers provided the estimates of nucleated cell counts. The table came from immunoSEQ multiplex PCR; TCRdb's copy has only in-frame clones and leaves some out. The V and J calls and clone size come from that table; D and trimming were worked out from the DNA. This table has 250,000 or so clones, approximately 86% appearing once.

This TCR derives from a man aged 25 to 40 with active or convalescent COVID-19. Sequencing used peripheral blood. The chain carries TRBV7-9 and TRBJ2-7; D uncertain. CDR3 in amino acids: CASSADFSYEQYF. The CDR3 region has the DNA TGTGCCAGCAGCGCCGACTTCTCCTACGAGCAGTACTTC. Full variable domain (remainder filled in from reference TRBV7-9 and TRBJ2-7): DTGVSQNPRHKITKRGQNVTFRCDPISEHNRLYWYRQTLGQGPEFLTYFQNEAQLEKSRLLSDRFSAERPKGSFSTLEIQRTEQGDSAMYLCASSADFSYEQYFGPGTRLTVT.